One sample yielded the 31 T cell receptor beta chains listed below, sequenced in a study of OX40 agonist ivuxolimab in advanced cancers. Profiling relied on immunoSEQ multiplex PCR, and the TCRdb table lists in-frame clones only, not all of them. The top ten hold about 1.9% of the sample, which has about 48,000 clones, 60% to 85% seen once. Sample: CD4+ or CD8+ T cells sorted from blood, taken in a trial of the OX40 agonist ivuxolimab. These receptors were collected from an adult with an advanced solid tumor such as melanoma, head and neck, liver or kidney cancer.

The chain recombines TRBV11-2 with TRBJ1-3, with D unclear. CDR1 and CDR2 from the germline V gene are SGHAT and FQNNGV. This CDR3 contains 15 residues. Trimming removed 5 bases from V and 0 bases from J, with 11 bases in between. The chain's CDR3 is CASSVDTASGNTIYF. The CDR3, as DNA: TGTGCCAGCAGCGTCGATACGGCCTCTGGAAACACCATATATTTT.

In this sample, this clone turned up once. The chain combines TRBV4-3 with TRBJ2-1; TRBD2 aligns across 9 bases. The CDR3 spans 18 residues. V was pared by 0 bases and J by 4 bases, with 10 bases of the junction left unmatched. The germline V gene has CDR1 LGHNA and CDR2 YSLEER. CDR3 sequence: CASSQDIATSGPYNEQFF. As DNA, the CDR3 is TGCGCCAGCAGCCAAGATATCGCAACTAGCGGGCCATACAATGAGCAGTTCTTC.

This clone was recorded a few times. V and J are TRBV9 and TRBJ1-4; TRBD1 is a possible D gene (5 bases). The germline V gene encodes CDR1 SGDLS and CDR2 YYNGEE. The CDR3 runs to 15 residues. The V gene lost 0 bases and the J gene lost 7 bases, with 13 bases spanning the gap. CDR3 sequence reads: CASSVGQGLSEKLFF. The CDR3 DNA follows: TGTGCCAGCAGCGTAGGGCAGGGACTGAGTGAAAAACTGTTTTTT. Complete variable domain (other parts from reference TRBV9 and TRBJ1-4): DSGVTQTPKHLITATGQRVTLRCSPRSGDLSVYWYQQSLDQGLQFLIQYYNGEERAKGNILERFSAQQFPDLHSELNLSSLELGDSALYFCASSVGQGLSEKLFFGSGTQLSVL.

The DNA for the CDR3 is TGTGCCAGCAGAGACAGGGGTGGCGGAAACACCATATATTTT. Protein: CASRDRGGGNTIYF. This sequence joins TRBV2 and TRBJ1-3, with 8 bases fitting TRBD1. Germline V gene lookup returns CDR1 SNHLY and CDR2 FYNNEI. The CDR3 spans 14 residues. V shed 6 bases, J shed 4 bases, and the junction held 5 bases outside the gene matches.

V and J are TRBV5-1 and TRBJ2-1, with D tentatively TRBD2 (6 bases). V lost 4 bases to trimming and J lost 6 bases, with 14 bases between them. CDR3 length equals 14 residues. The germline V gene has CDR1 SGHRS and CDR2 YFSETQ. The CDR3 spells CASSAMTRTNEQFF. CDR3 bases: TGCGCCAGCAGCGCCATGACTAGAACCAATGAGCAGTTCTTC. Using reference TRBV5-1 and TRBJ2-1 for the parts outside the CDR3, the full variable domain is KAGVTQTPRYLIKTRGQQVTLSCSPISGHRSVSWYQQTPGQGLQFLFEYFSETQRNKGNFPGRFSGRQFSNSRSEMNVSTLELGDSALYLCASSAMTRTNEQFFGPGTRLTVL.

This rearrangement joins TRBV11-3 to TRBJ2-3; D gene ambiguous. CDR3 length: 15 residues. The germline V and J ends were trimmed by 2 bases and 1 base, with 10 bases remaining between them. CDR1 is SGHNT and CDR2 is YENEEA in the germline V gene. In DNA form, the CDR3 reads TGTGCCAGCAGCTTAAACGGCGGCCGCACAGATACGCAGTATTTT. It yields the protein CASSLNGGRTDTQYF.

This chain uses TRBV5-4 with TRBJ1-4; D gene unclear. Germline CDR1 SGHNT, CDR2 YYREEE (reference sequence). This CDR3 has 12 residues. The V gene lost 4 bases and the J gene lost 5 bases, with 6 bases spanning the gap. Here the CDR3 DNA reads TGTGCCAGCAGCCGCAAAAATGAAAAACTGTTTTTT. It codes for CASSRKNEKLFF.

This sequence joins TRBV29-1 and TRBJ2-1; D gene ambiguous. The V gene lost 6 bases and the J gene lost 0 bases, with 9 bases spanning the gap. Germline CDR1 reads SQVTM; CDR2 reads ANQGSEA. The CDR3 is 13 residues long. The CDR3 DNA sequence: TGCAGCGTAAGCAGCAGCTCCTACAATGAGCAGTTCTTC. It specifies CSVSSSSYNEQFF.

This clone was seen a single time. The gene calls are TRBV19 and TRBJ2-1; perhaps TRBD1 as D (6 bases). The V gene lost 3 bases and the J gene lost 4 bases, with 16 bases spanning the gap. The germline V gene has CDR1 LNHDA and CDR2 SQIVND (reference sequence). There are 16 residues in the CDR3. CDR3 residues: CASSIGTPLEYNEQFF. CDR3 DNA: TGTGCCAGTAGTATCGGGACACCCCTTGAATACAATGAGCAGTTCTTC.

The chain combines TRBV4-1 with TRBJ2-5; no reliable D call. This CDR3 is built from 14 residues. The germline gives CDR1 MGHRA, CDR2 YSYEKL. V lost 5 bases and J lost 5, with 15 bases in between. CDR3 residues: CASSFRLARETQYF. The CDR3 DNA reads as TGCGCCAGCAGCTTTCGACTGGCACGGGAGACCCAGTACTTC.

The rearrangement uses TRBV7-3 and TRBJ2-2; D call uncertain. Germline CDR1 SGHTA, CDR2 FQGTGA. V lost 2 bases to trimming and J lost 1 base, with 2 bases between them. This CDR3 contains 13 residues. CDR3 amino acids: CASSLGNTGELFF. DNA for the CDR3: TGTGCCAGCAGCTTAGGGAACACCGGGGAGCTGTTTTTT.

The V gene is TRBV7-6, the J gene TRBJ2-3, with D possibly TRBD1 on 5 matching bases. The CDR3 is 12 residues long. The V gene's germline CDR1 is SGHVS and CDR2 FNYEAQ. With 5 bases removed from V and 6 bases from J, the gap between germline ends came to 9 bases. This chain's CDR3 is CASSLGVDTQYF. CDR3 bases: TGTGCCAGCAGCCTAGGGGTTGATACGCAGTATTTT.

The chain employs TRBV9 and TRBJ1-3; D ambiguous. This CDR3 is 13 amino acids long. CDR1 is SGDLS and CDR2 is YYNGEE in the germline V gene. V was shortened by 2 bases and J by 4 bases, with 7 bases between the two germline ends. The CDR3 sequence is CASSVLLGNTIYF. In DNA, the CDR3 is TGTGCCAGCAGCGTTTTACTAGGAAACACCATATATTTT.

This chain links TRBV25-1 with TRBJ2-2, with 7 bases matching TRBD2. The length of the CDR3 is 15 residues. The germline V gene encodes CDR1 MGHDK and CDR2 SYGVNS. J was trimmed by 7 bases and V by 1 base; bases with no gene match: 6. The DNA of the CDR3 is TGTGCCAGCAGTGAATGGGGGGGACTGCACGGGGAGCTGTTTTTT. This encodes CASSEWGGLHGELFF.

The chain links TRBV5-1 to TRBJ2-2, with D perhaps TRBD2 (5 bases). The CDR3 has 16 residues. Germline lookup yields CDR1 SGHRS and CDR2 YFSETQ. Trimming cost V 0 bases and J 0 bases, with 9 bases left between them. The CDR3 is CASSLGADANTGELFF. In DNA, the CDR3 is TGCGCCAGCAGCTTGGGAGCGGACGCGAACACCGGGGAGCTGTTTTTT.

The V gene is TRBV9, the J gene TRBJ1-1; D unclear. Trimming pared 4 bases from V and 5 bases from J, leaving 21 bases between. CDR1 and CDR2 from the germline V gene are SGDLS and YYNGEE. This CDR3 contains 16 residues. The CDR3 coding sequence is TGTGCCAGCAGCCCCTCTTATACACCGTTTGAGACTGAAGCTTTCTTT. As protein: CASSPSYTPFETEAFF.

The V call is TRBV10-2, the J call TRBJ1-4; D unclear. Germline V CDR1 and CDR2: WSHSY, SAAADI. This CDR3 spans 13 amino acids. V lost 7 bases to trimming and J lost 4 bases, with 10 bases between them. The CDR3 here is CASTAQYNEKLFF. CDR3 nucleotides: TGCGCCAGCACGGCTCAGTATAATGAAAAACTGTTTTTT.

Concerning this clone itself: The junction differs from germline at one of its ends, possibly a read error. In the same sample, other DNA sequences code for this CDR3. This chain links TRBV5-4 with TRBJ2-3; 9 bases line up with TRBD2. CDR3 length equals 16 residues. CDR1 and CDR2 from the germline V gene are SGHNT and YYREEE (reference sequence). The DNA of the CDR3 is TGTGCCAGCAGCCCCGGACTAGCGAGAAGCACGGATACGCAGTATTTT. Residues: CASSPGLARSTDTQYF.

This clone showed up just once. V gene TRBV18 combines with J gene TRBJ2-5, with 7 nucleotides matching TRBD2. Trimming cost V 2 bases and J 4 bases; bases outside gene matches: 10. This CDR3 spans 16 amino acids. From germline, CDR1 is KGHSH and CDR2 LQKENI. The CDR3, as DNA: TGTGCCAGCTCACCATCCGGGGGGTACATACGAGAGACCCAGTACTTC. Translation: CASSPSGGYIRETQYF.

The CDR3 sequence is CASSWTGTGANTEAFF. As DNA, the CDR3 is TGCGCCAGCAGCTGGACCGGGACAGGGGCTAACACTGAAGCTTTCTTT. The rearrangement joins TRBV5-1 to TRBJ1-1; 10 nucleotides match TRBD1. CDR3 length equals 16 residues. Germline V gene sequence: CDR1 SGHRS, CDR2 YFSETQ. Trimming took 3 bases from V and 2 from J; bases not matched to a gene: 7. The complete variable domain, with remaining parts taken from reference TRBV5-1 and TRBJ1-1, reads KAGVTQTPRYLIKTRGQQVTLSCSPISGHRSVSWYQQTPGQGLQFLFEYFSETQRNKGNFPGRFSGRQFSNSRSEMNVSTLELGDSALYLCASSWTGTGANTEAFFGQGTRLTVV.

The rearrangement links TRBV6-5 to TRBJ1-2; D not certain. This CDR3 is built from 15 residues. V lost 1 base to trimming and J lost 2 bases, with 11 bases between them. Germline V CDR1 and CDR2: MNHEY, SVGAGI. Written as DNA, the CDR3 is TGTGCCAGCAGTTACTTCGGGAGCTCCAACTATGGCTACACCTTC. This encodes CASSYFGSSNYGYTF.

The chain is built from TRBV30 and TRBJ2-7, with D maybe TRBD2 (6 bases). Germline V CDR1 and CDR2: GTSNPN, SVGIG (reference sequence). The germline V and J ends were trimmed by 5 bases and 6 bases, with 23 bases remaining between them. There are 15 residues in the CDR3. CDR3 nucleotide sequence: TGTGCCTGGCACCCAGGAGGCGGGGCAGTGCGCGAGCAGTACTTC. Translated, it gives CAWHPGGGAVREQYF.

This chain connects TRBV20-1 to TRBJ2-7; TRBD1 aligns across 8 bases. The CDR3 spans 11 residues. With 8 bases clipped from V and 2 bases from J, the junction kept 2 bases outside the gene matches. Germline V lookup: CDR1 DFQATT, CDR2 SNEGSKA (reference sequence). The CDR3 DNA sequence: TGCAGTCCGGGACAGGCCTACGAGCAGTACTTC. Protein: CSPGQAYEQYF.

This rearrangement joins TRBV27 to TRBJ2-7, with D unclear. The CDR3 loop spans 13 amino acids. Germline V gene lookup returns CDR1 MNHEY and CDR2 SMNVEV (reference sequence). V was cut by 5 bases and J by 5 bases, with 13 bases left in between. The CDR3 protein is CASSRPRSHEQYF. CDR3 DNA sequence: TGTGCCAGCAGTCGACCCCGGAGTCACGAGCAGTACTTC.

The chain couples TRBV30 to TRBJ1-2; D remains unclear. Germline CDR1 and CDR2: GTSNPN and SVGIG (reference sequence). This CDR3 has 15 amino acids. V dropped 1 base and J dropped 0 bases, with 12 bases sitting between them. CDR3 in amino acids: CAWSEGGGANYGYTF. The CDR3 coding sequence is TGTGCCTGGAGTGAAGGCGGAGGAGCTAACTATGGCTACACCTTC. Filled out from reference TRBV30 and TRBJ1-2, the complete variable domain reads SQTIHQWPATLVQPVGSPLSLECTVEGTSNPNLYWYRQAAGRGLQLLFYSVGIGQISSEVPQNLSASRPQDRQFILSSKKLLLSDSGFYLCAWSEGGGANYGYTFGSGTRLTVV.

The chain joins TRBV7-3 to TRBJ2-2; 9 nucleotides align to TRBD1. Per the germline V gene, CDR1 is SGHTA and CDR2 is FQGTGA. The CDR3 is 14 amino acids. V dropped 4 bases and J dropped 7; count of bases not matched to a gene: 4. DNA of the CDR3: TGTGCCAGCAGCTCAACAGGGGGCGGCGGGGAGCTGTTTTTT. Amino acids: CASSSTGGGGELFF.

V and J are TRBV29-1 and TRBJ2-1; D is unresolved. There are 11 residues in the CDR3. V was trimmed by 4 bases and J by 10 bases, leaving 11 bases between them. Looked up from germline, CDR1 is SQVTM and CDR2 is ANQGSEA. CDR3 DNA: TGCAGCGTTGCCAGCCAACTAGAGCAGTTCTTC. Translated, it gives CSVASQLEQFF.

This sequence joins TRBV19 and TRBJ2-2; 14 bases map to TRBD2. Per the germline V gene, CDR1 is LNHDA and CDR2 is SQIVND (reference sequence). CDR3 length: 19 amino acids. The V segment lost 5 bases and the J segment 6 bases; nucleotides outside the gene matches: 14. The CDR3, as DNA: TGTGCCAGTAGTGGTATGACTAGCGGGGGGGCCGGATCGCCCGGGGAGCTGTTTTTT. This gives the protein CASSGMTSGGAGSPGELFF.

The rearrangement uses TRBV30 and TRBJ2-3, with D tentatively TRBD2 (6 bases). Between the trimmed V and J ends, which lost 2 bases and 1 base, there was a span of 16 bases. The CDR3 length is 16 residues. Germline V gives CDR1 GTSNPN, CDR2 SVGIG (reference sequence). CDR3 residues: CAWSNYRREGTDTQYF. CDR3 in DNA: TGTGCCTGGAGTAATTACAGAAGGGAGGGCACAGATACGCAGTATTTT.

The sample holds many counts of this clone. This rearrangement joins TRBV9 to TRBJ1-1; unclear D gene. The CDR3 sequence is 14 residues long. Germline V gene lookup returns CDR1 SGDLS and CDR2 YYNGEE. The V and J ends lost 4 bases and 2 bases respectively, with 12 bases between them. CDR3 region: CASSPAFSNTEAFF. The CDR3 DNA follows: TGTGCCAGCAGCCCAGCCTTTAGCAACACTGAAGCTTTCTTT.

This clone has a handful of counts. This chain uses TRBV5-4 with TRBJ2-6; tentative D call: TRBD1 (8 bases). The CDR3 is 18 residues long. V was shortened by 1 base and J by 0 bases, with 14 bases between the two germline ends. Germline V CDR1 and CDR2: SGHNT, YYREEE (reference sequence). CDR3 sequence: CASSLNRGGNSGANVLTF. The DNA of the CDR3 is TGTGCCAGCAGCTTGAACAGGGGGGGAAACTCTGGGGCCAACGTCCTGACTTTC.